The 12 T cell receptor beta chains reported below all come from one sample, sequenced in a study of T cell repertoires in cytomegalovirus infection. One entry per CDR3 protein results from TCRdb running MiXCR on the reads. The sample lists more than 400,000 distinct CDR3 sequences, about 26% occurring once. Sequenced input: PBMCs. The receptor set was obtained from a human donor in good health (CMV status not recorded). Some clones in this sample may be carry-over from other donors' samples.

This clonotype appeared many times. The V gene is TRBV7-2, the J gene TRBJ2-3; D might be TRBD1 or TRBD2, each matching 5 bases. The CDR3 totals 14 residues. Germline loops: CDR1 SGHTA, CDR2 FQGNSA. Trimming took off 8 bases at V and 2 bases at J, with 14 bases between the two ends. The CDR3 bases are TGTGCCAGCGCCTCGGGACGTGTCACAGATACGCAGTATTTT. It translates to CASASGRVTDTQYF.

The chain employs TRBV3-1 and TRBJ1-3; D uncertain. V was clipped by 1 base and J by 0 bases, with 13 bases between them. The CDR3 consists of 17 residues. CDR1 is LGHDT and CDR2 is YNNKEL in the germline V gene (reference sequence). Here the CDR3 reads CASSQGGWVGSGNTIYF. As DNA, the CDR3 is TGTGCCAGCAGCCAAGGGGGATGGGTCGGCTCTGGAAACACCATATATTTT.

This clonotype occurred a few times. The rearrangement links TRBV2 to TRBJ1-1; unclear D gene. The CDR3 spans 14 residues. Germline V gene lookup returns CDR1 SNHLY and CDR2 FYNNEI. Trimming removed 8 bases at V and 0 bases at J, with 13 bases between. The CDR3 is CASGRTGMNTEAFF. The CDR3, as DNA: TGTGCCAGCGGACGGACGGGAATGAACACTGAAGCTTTCTTT.

The CDR3: CASGGDSGRTDTQYF. CDR3 bases: TGTGCTAGTGGCGGGGATAGCGGACGCACAGATACGCAGTATTTT. The chain links TRBV12-5 to TRBJ2-3, with a tentative D call TRBD2 (6 bases). V was trimmed by 6 bases and J by 1 base, leaving 14 bases between them. The CDR3 covers 15 residues. Germline CDR1 is LGHNT and CDR2 is FRNRAP.

The chain has TRBV18 and TRBJ2-6; no reliable D call. The CDR3 has 16 residues. Trimming shortened V by 1 base and J by 0 bases, and 7 bases separated the two germline ends. Germline lookup yields CDR1 KGHSH and CDR2 LQKENI. The CDR3 nucleotides are TGTGCCAGCTCACCACTTACGAGCTCTGGGGCCAACGTCCTGACTTTC. Residues: CASSPLTSSGANVLTF. The full variable domain, its missing parts supplied by reference TRBV18 and TRBJ2-6, is NAGVMQNPRHLVRRRGQEARLRCSPMKGHSHVYWYRQLPEEGLKFMVYLQKENIIDESGMPKERFSAEFPKEGPSILRIQQVVRGDSAAYFCASSPLTSSGANVLTFGAGSRLTVL.

This chain links TRBV6-1 with TRBJ1-5; D is unclear. The CDR3 is 15 residues long. Trimming left V 3 bases short and J 2 bases short, with 11 bases between. Germline V gene sequence: CDR1 MNHNS, CDR2 SASEGT. The CDR3: CASSDGPVGNQPQHF. CDR3 nucleotide sequence: TGTGCCAGCAGTGACGGGCCAGTTGGCAATCAGCCCCAGCATTTT.

This clonotype came up a few times. The chain links TRBV5-1 to TRBJ2-3; the match to TRBD2 covers 7 bases. CDR1 and CDR2 (germline): SGHRS, YFSETQ. V lost 2 bases, J lost 0 bases, and 6 bases stayed unmatched. This CDR3 contains 16 residues. CDR3 coding DNA: TGCGCCAGCAGCTTACAGCGGGGAACTAGCACAGATACGCAGTATTTT. This sequence encodes CASSLQRGTSTDTQYF.

The chain combines TRBV6-2 or TRBV6-3 with TRBJ1-1; 9 nucleotides line up with TRBD1. Germline values: CDR1 MNHEY, CDR2 SVGEGT. This CDR3 has 16 residues. With 6 bases clipped from V and 1 base from J, the junction kept 9 bases outside the gene matches. The CDR3 protein is CASRPGQGIWNTEAFF. The CDR3 nucleotides are TGTGCCAGCAGGCCTGGACAGGGGATTTGGAACACTGAAGCTTTCTTT.

This clonotype was observed a handful of times. The chain joins TRBV7-2 to TRBJ2-1; weak D call: TRBD1 (5 bases). Trimming took off 5 bases at V and 4 bases at J, with 12 bases between the two ends. Per the germline V gene, CDR1 is SGHTA and CDR2 is FQGNSA. This CDR3 is 14 amino acids long. The CDR3 loop is CASSADKSYNEQFF. Written as DNA, the CDR3 is TGTGCCAGCAGCGCGGACAAGAGTTACAATGAGCAGTTCTTC.

This clonotype was counted only a few times. The chain combines TRBV6-2 or TRBV6-3 with TRBJ2-3; 8 nucleotides align to TRBD1. This CDR3 has 14 amino acids. J was trimmed by 2 bases and V by 2 bases; bases with no gene match: 0. The germline CDR1 and CDR2 sequences are MNHEY and SVGEGT. CDR3 DNA sequence: TGTGCCAGCAGTTACCAGGGGGCCACAGATACGCAGTATTTT. It specifies CASSYQGATDTQYF.

V and J are TRBV23-1 and TRBJ2-1; D may correspond to TRBD1 or TRBD2 (5 bases each). TRBV23-1 is placed among ORFs of uncertain function. This CDR3 is built from 13 residues. Trimming removed 4 bases at V and 10 bases at J, with 14 bases between. The CDR3 bases are TGCGCCAGCAGTCGACGTTGTGGGGGAGAGCAGTTCTTC. It codes for CASSRRCGGEQFF.

The V and J genes are TRBV5-8 and TRBJ1-1; maybe TRBD1 (6 bases). The CDR3 has 14 residues. Germline values: CDR1 SGHTS, CDR2 YDEGEE. Trimming took 5 bases from V and 1 from J, leaving 12 bases between them. This chain's CDR3 is CASRSLGQNTEAFF. The CDR3 region has the DNA TGTGCCAGCAGATCCCTGGGACAGAACACTGAAGCTTTCTTT.